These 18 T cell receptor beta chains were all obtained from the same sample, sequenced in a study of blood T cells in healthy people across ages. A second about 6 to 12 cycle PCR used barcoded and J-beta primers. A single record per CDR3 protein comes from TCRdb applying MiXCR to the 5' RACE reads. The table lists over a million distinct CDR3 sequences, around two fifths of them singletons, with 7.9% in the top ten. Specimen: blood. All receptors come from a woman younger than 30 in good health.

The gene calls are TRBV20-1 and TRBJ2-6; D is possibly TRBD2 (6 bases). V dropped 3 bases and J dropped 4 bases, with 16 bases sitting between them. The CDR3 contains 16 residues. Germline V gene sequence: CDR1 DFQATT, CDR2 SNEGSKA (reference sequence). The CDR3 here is CSASRGTQAGANVLTF. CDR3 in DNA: TGCAGTGCTAGCCGGGGGACCCAAGCCGGGGCCAACGTCCTGACTTTC.

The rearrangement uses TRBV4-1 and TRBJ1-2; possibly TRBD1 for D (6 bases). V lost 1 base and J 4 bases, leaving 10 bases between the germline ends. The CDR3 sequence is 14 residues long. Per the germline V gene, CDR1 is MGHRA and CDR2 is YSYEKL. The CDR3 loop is CASSQGAQGYGYTF. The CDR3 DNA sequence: TGCGCCAGCAGCCAAGGGGCACAGGGCTATGGCTACACCTTC.

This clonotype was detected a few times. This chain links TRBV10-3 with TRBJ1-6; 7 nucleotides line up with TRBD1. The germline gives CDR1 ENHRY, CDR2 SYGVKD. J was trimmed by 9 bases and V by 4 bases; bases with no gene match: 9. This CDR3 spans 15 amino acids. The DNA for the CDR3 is TGTGCCATCAGTGCACAGGGGAAAGAGGGTTCACCCCTCCACTTT. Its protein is CAISAQGKEGSPLHF.

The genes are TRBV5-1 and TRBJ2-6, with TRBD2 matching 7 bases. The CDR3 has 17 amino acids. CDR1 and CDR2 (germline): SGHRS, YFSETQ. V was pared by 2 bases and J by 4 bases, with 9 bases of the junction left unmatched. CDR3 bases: TGCGCCAGCAGCTTCACAGCGGGGATCGAAGGGGCCAACGTCCTGACTTTC. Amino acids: CASSFTAGIEGANVLTF.

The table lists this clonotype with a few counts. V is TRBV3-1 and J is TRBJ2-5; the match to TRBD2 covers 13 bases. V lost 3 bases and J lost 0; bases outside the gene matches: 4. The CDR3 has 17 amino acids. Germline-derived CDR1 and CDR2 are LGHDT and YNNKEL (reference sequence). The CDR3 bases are TGTGCCAGCAGCCATCTTGGACTAGCGGGGGACCAAGAGACCCAGTACTTC. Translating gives CASSHLGLAGDQETQYF.

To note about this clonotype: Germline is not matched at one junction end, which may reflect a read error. The CDR3: CAGSLALAGWSSYNEQFF. Here the CDR3 DNA reads TGCGCCGGCAGCTTGGCACTAGCGGGGTGGAGCTCCTACAATGAGCAGTTCTTC. The V call is TRBV5-1, the J call TRBJ2-1; 10 positions match TRBD2. CDR1 and CDR2 from the germline V gene are SGHRS and YFSETQ. This CDR3 spans 18 amino acids.

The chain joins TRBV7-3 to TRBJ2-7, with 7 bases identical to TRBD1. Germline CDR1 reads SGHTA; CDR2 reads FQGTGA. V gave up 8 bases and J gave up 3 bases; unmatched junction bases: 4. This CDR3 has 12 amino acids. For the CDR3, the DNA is TGTGCCAGCGGGGACAGTTTCTACGAGCAGTACTTC. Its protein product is CASGDSFYEQYF.

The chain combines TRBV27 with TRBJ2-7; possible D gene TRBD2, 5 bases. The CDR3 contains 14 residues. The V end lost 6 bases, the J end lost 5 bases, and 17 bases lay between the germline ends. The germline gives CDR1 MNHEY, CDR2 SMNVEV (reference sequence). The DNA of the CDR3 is TGTGCCAGCAGACCGGGATTTGGGATCCACGAGCAGTACTTC. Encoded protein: CASRPGFGIHEQYF.

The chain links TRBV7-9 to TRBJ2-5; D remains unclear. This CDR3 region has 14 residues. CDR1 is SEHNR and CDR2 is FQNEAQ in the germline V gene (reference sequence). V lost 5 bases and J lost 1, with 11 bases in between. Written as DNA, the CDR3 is TGTGCCAGCAGCCAAGGACCCACCCAAGAGACCCAGTACTTC. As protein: CASSQGPTQETQYF. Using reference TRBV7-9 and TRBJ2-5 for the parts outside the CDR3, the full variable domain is DTGVSQNPRHKITKRGQNVTFRCDPISEHNRLYWYRQTLGQGPEFLTYFQNEAQLEKSRLLSDRFSAERPKGSFSTLEIQRTEQGDSAMYLCASSQGPTQETQYFGPGTRLLVL.

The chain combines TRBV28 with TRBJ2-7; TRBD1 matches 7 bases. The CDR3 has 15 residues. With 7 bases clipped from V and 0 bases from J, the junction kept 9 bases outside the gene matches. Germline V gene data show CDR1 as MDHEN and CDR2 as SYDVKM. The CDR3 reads CASTPPDRSSYEQYF. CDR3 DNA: TGTGCCAGCACCCCCCCGGACAGGAGCTCCTACGAGCAGTACTTC.

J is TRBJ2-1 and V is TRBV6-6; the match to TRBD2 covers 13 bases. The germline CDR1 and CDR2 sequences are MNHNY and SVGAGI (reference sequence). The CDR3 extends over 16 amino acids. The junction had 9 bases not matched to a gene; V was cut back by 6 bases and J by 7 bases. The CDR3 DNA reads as TGTGCCAGCAGCTTCGGACTAGCGGGAGTACAGAATGAGCAGTTCTTC. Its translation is CASSFGLAGVQNEQFF.

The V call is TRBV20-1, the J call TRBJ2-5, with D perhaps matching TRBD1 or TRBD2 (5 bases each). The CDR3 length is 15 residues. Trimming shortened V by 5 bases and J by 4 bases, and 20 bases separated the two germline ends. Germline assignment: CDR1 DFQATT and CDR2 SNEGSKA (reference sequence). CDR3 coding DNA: TGCAGTGCTCCTATTACAGGTGGGGGTGGAGAGACCCAGTACTTC. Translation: CSAPITGGGGETQYF.

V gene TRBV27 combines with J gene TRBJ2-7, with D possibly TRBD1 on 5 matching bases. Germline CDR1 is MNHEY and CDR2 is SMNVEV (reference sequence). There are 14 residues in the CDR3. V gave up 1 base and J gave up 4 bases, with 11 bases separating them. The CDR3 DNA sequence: TGTGCCAGCAGTTTATGCGACAGAAGGTACGAGCAGTACTTC. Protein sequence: CASSLCDRRYEQYF.

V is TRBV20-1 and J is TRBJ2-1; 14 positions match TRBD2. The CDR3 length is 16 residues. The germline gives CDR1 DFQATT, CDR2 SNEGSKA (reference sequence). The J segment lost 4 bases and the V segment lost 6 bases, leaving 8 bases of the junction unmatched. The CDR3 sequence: CSATGTSGSGYNEQFF. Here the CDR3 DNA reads TGCAGTGCCACCGGGACTAGCGGGAGTGGGTACAATGAGCAGTTCTTC.

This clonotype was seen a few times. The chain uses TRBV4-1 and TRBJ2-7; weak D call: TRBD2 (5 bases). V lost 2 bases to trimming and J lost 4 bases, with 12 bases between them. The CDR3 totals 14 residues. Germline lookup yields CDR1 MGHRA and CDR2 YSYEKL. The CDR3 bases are TGCGCCAGCAGCCAAAGCGGCTTCTCTTACGAGCAGTACTTC. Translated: CASSQSGFSYEQYF.

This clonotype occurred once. This chain's CDR3 is CASNFRFAGANVLTF. The DNA for the CDR3 is TGTGCCAGCAATTTCAGGTTTGCTGGGGCCAACGTCCTGACTTTC. The gene calls are TRBV25-1 and TRBJ2-6; D remains unclear. This CDR3 is 15 amino acids long. The germline gives CDR1 MGHDK, CDR2 SYGVNS. Trimming left V 7 bases short and J 2 bases short, with 12 bases between.

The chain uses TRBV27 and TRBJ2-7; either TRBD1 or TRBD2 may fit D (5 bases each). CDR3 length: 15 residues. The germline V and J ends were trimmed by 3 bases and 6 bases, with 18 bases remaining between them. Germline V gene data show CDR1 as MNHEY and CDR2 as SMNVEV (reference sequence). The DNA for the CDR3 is TGTGCCAGCAGTTTGGGGACCGCGACATTGGGCGAGCAGTACTTC. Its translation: CASSLGTATLGEQYF.

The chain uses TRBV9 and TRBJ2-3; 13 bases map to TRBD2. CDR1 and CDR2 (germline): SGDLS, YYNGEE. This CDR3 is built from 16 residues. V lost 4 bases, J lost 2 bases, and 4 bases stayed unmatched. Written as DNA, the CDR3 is TGTGCCAGCAGCCAACTAGCGGGAGGGCCCACAGATACGCAGTATTTT. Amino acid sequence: CASSQLAGGPTDTQYF.